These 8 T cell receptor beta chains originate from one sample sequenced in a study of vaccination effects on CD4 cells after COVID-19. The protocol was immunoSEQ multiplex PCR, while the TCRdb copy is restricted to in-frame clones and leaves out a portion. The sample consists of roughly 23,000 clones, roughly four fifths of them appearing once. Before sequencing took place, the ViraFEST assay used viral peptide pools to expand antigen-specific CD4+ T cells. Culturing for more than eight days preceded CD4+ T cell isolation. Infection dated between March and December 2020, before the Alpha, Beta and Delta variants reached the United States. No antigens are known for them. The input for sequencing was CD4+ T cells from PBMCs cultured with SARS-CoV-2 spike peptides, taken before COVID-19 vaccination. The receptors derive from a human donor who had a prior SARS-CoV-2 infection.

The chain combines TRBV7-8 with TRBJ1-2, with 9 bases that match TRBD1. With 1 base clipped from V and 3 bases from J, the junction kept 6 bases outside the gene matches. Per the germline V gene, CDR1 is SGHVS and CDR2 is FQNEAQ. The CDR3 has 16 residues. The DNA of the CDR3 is TGTGCCAGCAGCTTAGTACCCCGGACAGGGGACTATGGCTACACCTTC. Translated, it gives CASSLVPRTGDYGYTF.

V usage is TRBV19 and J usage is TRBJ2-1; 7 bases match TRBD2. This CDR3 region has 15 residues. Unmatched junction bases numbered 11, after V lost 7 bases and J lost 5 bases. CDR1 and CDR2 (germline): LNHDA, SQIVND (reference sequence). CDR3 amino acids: CASTDGGAGNNEQFF. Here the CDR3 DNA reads TGTGCCAGTACCGACGGCGGAGCGGGAAACAATGAGCAGTTCTTC. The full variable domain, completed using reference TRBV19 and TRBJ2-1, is DGGITQSPKYLFRKEGQNVTLSCEQNLNHDAMYWYRQDPGQGLRLIYYSQIVNDFQKGDIAEGYSVSREKKESFPLTVTSAQKNPTAFYLCASTDGGAGNNEQFFGPGTRLTVL.

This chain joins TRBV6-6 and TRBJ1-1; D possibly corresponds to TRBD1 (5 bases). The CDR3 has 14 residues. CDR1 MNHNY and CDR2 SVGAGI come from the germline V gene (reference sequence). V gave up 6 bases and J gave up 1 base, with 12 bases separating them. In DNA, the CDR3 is TGTGCCAGCAGGTTCTACGGACAGAACACTGAAGCTTTCTTT. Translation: CASRFYGQNTEAFF.

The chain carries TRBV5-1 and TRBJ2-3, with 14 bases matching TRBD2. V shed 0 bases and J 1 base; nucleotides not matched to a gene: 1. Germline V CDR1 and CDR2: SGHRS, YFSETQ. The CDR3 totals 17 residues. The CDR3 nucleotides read TGCGCCAGCAGCTTGGGGGGACTAGCGGGGGGCACAGATACGCAGTATTTT. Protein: CASSLGGLAGGTDTQYF.

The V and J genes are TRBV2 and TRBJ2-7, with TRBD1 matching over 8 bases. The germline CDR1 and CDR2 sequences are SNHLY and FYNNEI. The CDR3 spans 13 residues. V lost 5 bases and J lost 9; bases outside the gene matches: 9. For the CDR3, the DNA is TGTGCCAGCAGTTATATCTACGGACAGGGGCAGTACTTC. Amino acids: CASSYIYGQGQYF. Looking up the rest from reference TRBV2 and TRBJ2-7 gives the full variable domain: EPEVTQTPSHQVTQMGQEVILRCVPISNHLYFYWYRQILGQKVEFLVSFYNNEISEKSEIFDDQFSVERPDGSNFTLKIRSTKLEDSAMYFCASSYIYGQGQYFGPGTRLTVT.

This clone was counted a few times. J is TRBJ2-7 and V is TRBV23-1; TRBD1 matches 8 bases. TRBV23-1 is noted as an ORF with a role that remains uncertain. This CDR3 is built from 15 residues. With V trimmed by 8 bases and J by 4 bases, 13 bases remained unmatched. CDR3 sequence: CASDLNSGGGYEQYF. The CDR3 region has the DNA TGCGCCAGCGATCTAAACTCAGGGGGCGGGTACGAGCAGTACTTC.

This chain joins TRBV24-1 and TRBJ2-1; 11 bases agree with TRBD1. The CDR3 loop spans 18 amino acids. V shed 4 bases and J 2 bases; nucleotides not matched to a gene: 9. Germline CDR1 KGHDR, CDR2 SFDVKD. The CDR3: CATSDSSRTGGPYNEQFF. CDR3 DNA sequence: TGTGCCACCAGTGACAGCAGCAGGACAGGGGGCCCCTACAATGAGCAGTTCTTC.

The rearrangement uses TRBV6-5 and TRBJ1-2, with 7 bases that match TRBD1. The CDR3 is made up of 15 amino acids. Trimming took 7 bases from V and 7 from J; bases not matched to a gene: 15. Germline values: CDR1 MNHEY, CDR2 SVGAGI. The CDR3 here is CASKYGQAGVVGYTF. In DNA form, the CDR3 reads TGTGCCAGCAAATATGGACAGGCGGGCGTTGTTGGCTACACCTTC.